The next 30 T cell receptor beta chains were all read from a single sample in a study of blood T cell repertoires in COVID-19. Assay used: immunoSEQ multiplex PCR; TCRdb lists only in-frame clones, some missing. The data hold some 88,000 clones, with about 85% observed a single time. Material: peripheral blood. These receptors all stem from a man in his 60s with acute or convalescent COVID-19.

The rearrangement joins TRBV9 to TRBJ1-2; 7 bases align to TRBD1. V trimming: 4 bases; J trimming: 2 bases; junction bases outside the gene matches: 8. The CDR3 is 15 amino acids. Germline-derived CDR1 and CDR2 are SGDLS and YYNGEE. The CDR3 region is CASSIHQQGNYGYTF. The CDR3 DNA reads as TGTGCCAGCAGCATCCATCAACAGGGGAACTATGGCTACACCTTC.

The rearrangement joins TRBV15 to TRBJ2-1; 8 positions match TRBD2. There are 15 residues in the CDR3. J gave up 6 bases and V 3 bases, and 7 bases lay outside the gene matches. From germline, CDR1 is LNHNV and CDR2 YYDKDF (reference sequence). CDR3 amino acids: CATSSLGLAANEQFF. CDR3 DNA sequence: TGTGCCACCAGCAGTCTAGGACTAGCAGCCAATGAGCAGTTCTTC.

V usage is TRBV4-1 and J usage is TRBJ2-5; possibly TRBD1 for D (5 bases). Trimming left V 4 bases short and J 2 bases short, with 11 bases between. The CDR3 loop spans 14 amino acids. Germline CDR1 is MGHRA and CDR2 is YSYEKL. For the CDR3, the DNA is TGCGCCAGCAGCCTGGGGCTTGGGCAAGAGACCCAGTACTTC. It yields the protein CASSLGLGQETQYF.

The chain uses TRBV19 and TRBJ1-5; D unclear. This CDR3 contains 17 residues. The V gene's germline CDR1 is LNHDA and CDR2 SQIVND (reference sequence). V was pared by 5 bases and J by 1 base, with 18 bases between. The CDR3 coding sequence is TGTGCCAGTAGTCCCGGGATCCGGGCCTTGAGCAATCAGCCCCAGCATTTT. Translation: CASSPGIRALSNQPQHF.

The gene calls are TRBV7-2 and TRBJ2-3; 11 nucleotides align to TRBD2. This CDR3 region has 19 residues. The J segment lost 0 bases and the V segment lost 2 bases, leaving 10 bases of the junction unmatched. CDR1 and CDR2 from the germline V gene are SGHTA and FQGNSA. The CDR3: CASSLTRPSGGLSTDTQYF. In nucleotides, the CDR3 is TGTGCCAGCAGCTTAACCCGACCTAGCGGGGGGCTGAGCACAGATACGCAGTATTTT.

J is TRBJ1-5 and V is TRBV12-5; 7 nucleotides agree with TRBD1. The CDR3 is made up of 14 amino acids. Losses at the gene ends were 5 bases for V and 4 bases for J; bases not matched to a gene: 5. The germline V gene has CDR1 LGHNT and CDR2 FRNRAP. The CDR3 protein is CASGLGQQNQPQHF. In DNA form, the CDR3 reads TGTGCTAGTGGTCTGGGACAGCAAAATCAGCCCCAGCATTTT. The variable domain in full, completed from reference TRBV12-5 and TRBJ1-5, reads DARVTQTPRHKVTEMGQEVTMRCQPILGHNTVFWYRQTMMQGLELLAYFRNRAPLDDSGMPKDRFSAEMPDATLATLKIQPSEPRDSAVYFCASGLGQQNQPQHFGDGTRLSIL.

The CDR3 sequence: CASSYSRTGGRDTDTQYF. In nucleotides, the CDR3 is TGTGCCAGCAGTTACTCGAGAACAGGCGGGAGGGATACAGATACGCAGTATTTT. The J gene is TRBJ2-3, the V gene TRBV6-2 or TRBV6-3; TRBD2 matches at 9 bases. CDR1 MNHEY and CDR2 SVGEGT come from the germline V gene. This CDR3 contains 18 residues. V was clipped by 0 bases and J by 3 bases; unmatched bases: 10.

The chain employs TRBV15 and TRBJ2-7; D is unresolved. The CDR3 consists of 14 residues. V gave up 0 bases and J gave up 1 base, with 7 bases separating them. CDR1 LNHNV and CDR2 YYDKDF come from the germline V gene (reference sequence). The CDR3 is CATSRDPLSYEQYF. The CDR3 DNA reads TGTGCCACCAGCAGAGATCCACTTTCCTACGAGCAGTACTTC.

The V gene is TRBV11-2, the J gene TRBJ2-4; 7 bases are shared with TRBD2. CDR1 and CDR2 from the germline V gene are SGHAT and FQNNGV. V gave up 0 bases and J gave up 9 bases; unmatched junction bases: 5. This CDR3 has 14 amino acids. The CDR3 DNA reads TGTGCCAGCAGCTTAGACCGGGGGGTATCCATTCAGTACTTC. This gives the protein CASSLDRGVSIQYF.

V is TRBV19 and J is TRBJ1-2, with 8 positions matching TRBD1. The CDR3 totals 14 residues. Germline V CDR1 and CDR2: LNHDA, SQIVND (reference sequence). The J segment lost 4 bases and the V segment lost 7 bases, leaving 8 bases of the junction unmatched. CDR3 residues: CASTPTGVAYGYTF. The CDR3 DNA sequence: TGTGCCAGTACCCCGACAGGGGTGGCCTATGGCTACACCTTC.

The chain joins TRBV24-1 to TRBJ2-3; TRBD2 aligns across 13 bases. The trim removed 3 bases at V and 3 bases at J, leaving 5 bases unmatched. This CDR3 is built from 17 residues. The germline CDR1 and CDR2 sequences are KGHDR and SFDVKD. The CDR3 coding sequence is TGTGCCACCAGTGATCGGACTAGCGGGAGAGGAACAGATACGCAGTATTTT. This gives the protein CATSDRTSGRGTDTQYF.

This chain links TRBV6-5 with TRBJ2-7; a possible D gene is TRBD1 (6 bases). Trimming pared 0 bases from V and 6 bases from J, leaving 9 bases between. There are 13 residues in the CDR3. Germline V CDR1 and CDR2: MNHEY, SVGAGI. CDR3 sequence: CASSYSGAGEQYF. In DNA, the CDR3 is TGTGCCAGCAGTTACTCGGGGGCGGGCGAGCAGTACTTC.

V and J are TRBV11-3 and TRBJ2-5; no clear D gene. Germline assignment: CDR1 SGHNT and CDR2 YENEEA. V dropped 0 bases and J dropped 6 bases, with 11 bases sitting between them. The CDR3 spans 14 residues. The CDR3 DNA reads as TGTGCCAGCAGCTTAGATAAAACAGAAAAGACCCAGTACTTC. It specifies CASSLDKTEKTQYF.

The chain uses TRBV19 and TRBJ2-1; TRBD1 matches at 8 bases. The V gene end was trimmed by 6 bases and the J gene end by 5 bases; junction bases not matched to a gene: 3. The V gene's germline CDR1 is LNHDA and CDR2 SQIVND (reference sequence). This CDR3 contains 13 residues. The chain's CDR3 is CASRDRVHNEQFF. CDR3 DNA sequence: TGTGCCAGTAGGGACAGGGTCCACAATGAGCAGTTCTTC.

The V and J genes are TRBV19 and TRBJ2-5, with D perhaps TRBD1 (6 bases). Looked up from germline, CDR1 is LNHDA and CDR2 is SQIVND (reference sequence). CDR3 length: 12 amino acids. V was trimmed by 8 bases and J by 0 bases, leaving 7 bases between them. In nucleotides, the CDR3 is TGTGCCAGTTACAGGGACCAAGAGACCCAGTACTTC. It encodes CASYRDQETQYF.

The CDR3 protein is CASSQEIRGKETQYF. DNA of the CDR3: TGCGCCAGCAGCCAGGAAATCAGGGGCAAGGAGACCCAGTACTTC. The chain couples TRBV4-1 to TRBJ2-5; perhaps TRBD1 as D (6 bases). The CDR3 is 15 residues long. CDR1 is MGHRA and CDR2 is YSYEKL in the germline V gene. V lost 3 bases to trimming and J lost 5 bases, with 16 bases between them.

The chain joins TRBV18 to TRBJ2-5, with 10 bases aligning to TRBD2. The V segment lost 2 bases and the J segment 5 bases; nucleotides outside the gene matches: 5. Germline V gene sequence: CDR1 KGHSH, CDR2 LQKENI. This CDR3 has 15 residues. Here the CDR3 reads CASSPIAGGRETQYF. Here the CDR3 DNA reads TGTGCCAGCTCACCAATAGCGGGAGGCCGGGAGACCCAGTACTTC. Full variable domain (remainder filled in from reference TRBV18 and TRBJ2-5): NAGVMQNPRHLVRRRGQEARLRCSPMKGHSHVYWYRQLPEEGLKFMVYLQKENIIDESGMPKERFSAEFPKEGPSILRIQQVVRGDSAAYFCASSPIAGGRETQYFGPGTRLLVL.

The chain joins TRBV5-6 to TRBJ1-2, with unresolved D. The CDR3 loop spans 13 amino acids. The germline gives CDR1 SGHDT, CDR2 YYEEEE. Between the trimmed V and J ends, which lost 0 bases and 3 bases, there was a span of 6 bases. The CDR3 DNA is TGTGCCAGCAGCTTGGGTTCAGACTATGGCTACACCTTC. This encodes CASSLGSDYGYTF.

This clone appeared once. V gene TRBV19 combines with J gene TRBJ1-5, with D perhaps TRBD1 (6 bases). Germline V gene sequence: CDR1 LNHDA, CDR2 SQIVND (reference sequence). V was trimmed by 1 base and J by 0 bases, leaving 7 bases between them. The CDR3 has 15 residues. The CDR3 coding sequence is TGTGCCAGTAGTATAGGGACAGTTAGCAATCAGCCCCAGCATTTT. Translated: CASSIGTVSNQPQHF.

As concerns this clone: Other DNA sequences in this sample translate to the same CDR3. The V gene is TRBV19, the J gene TRBJ1-1, with 8 positions matching TRBD1. This CDR3 region has 13 residues. The J segment lost 2 bases and the V segment lost 7 bases, leaving 3 bases of the junction unmatched. Germline V CDR1 and CDR2: LNHDA, SQIVND (reference sequence). The CDR3 spells CASTDRGNTEAFF. CDR3 sequence (DNA): TGTGCCAGTACTGACAGGGGAAACACTGAAGCTTTCTTT.

J is TRBJ1-6 and V is TRBV13; TRBD1 agrees at 9 bases. CDR3 length: 15 residues. V shed 5 bases and J 9 bases; nucleotides not matched to a gene: 8. Germline V gene data show CDR1 as PRHDT and CDR2 as FYEKMQ (reference sequence). The CDR3 loop is CASSPGTGYGSPLHF. The CDR3 bases are TGTGCCAGCAGCCCAGGGACAGGGTACGGTTCACCCCTCCACTTT.

The chain joins TRBV12-5 to TRBJ1-1; 9 nucleotides match TRBD1. The germline V gene encodes CDR1 LGHNT and CDR2 FRNRAP. The CDR3 runs 12 residues. With 2 bases clipped from V and 11 bases from J, the junction kept 3 bases outside the gene matches. CDR3 nucleotides: TGTGCTAGTGGTTTGCACGACAGGGGGGCTTTCTTT. As protein: CASGLHDRGAFF.

This chain links TRBV6-2 or TRBV6-3 with TRBJ1-2; D ambiguous. Trimming left V 3 bases short and J 7 bases short, with 6 bases between. The CDR3 has 11 amino acids. The germline CDR1 and CDR2 sequences are MNHEY and SVGEGT. In DNA form, the CDR3 reads TGTGCCAGCAGTTATCCCGGTGGCTACACCTTC. Its translation: CASSYPGGYTF.

The rearrangement joins TRBV6-1 to TRBJ2-3; tentative D call: TRBD1 (5 bases). Germline CDR1 is MNHNS and CDR2 is SASEGT. The CDR3 extends over 15 amino acids. V lost 1 base and J 6 bases, leaving 14 bases between the germline ends. The CDR3: CASSEESRASDTQYF. CDR3 bases: TGTGCCAGCAGTGAAGAAAGCAGGGCCTCGGATACGCAGTATTTT.

As concerns this clone: One end of the junction fails to match germline, which may point to a read error. The chain recombines TRBV19 with TRBJ2-7, with TRBD1 matching 8 bases. Looked up from germline, CDR1 is LNHDA and CDR2 is SQIVND (reference sequence). The CDR3 extends over 14 amino acids. The CDR3 protein is CASRVPGGSHEQYF. The CDR3 nucleotides read TGTGCCAGTAGGGTCCCAGGGGGCTCCCACGAGCAGTACTTC.

The rearrangement uses TRBV19 and TRBJ2-7; weak D call: TRBD2 (6 bases). The CDR3 spans 15 residues. Trimming cost V 7 bases and J 3 bases, with 19 bases left between them. Looked up from germline, CDR1 is LNHDA and CDR2 is SQIVND (reference sequence). The CDR3 is CASKAGSGTLYEQYF. The CDR3 DNA is TGTGCCAGTAAGGCCGGTAGCGGAACTCTCTACGAGCAGTACTTC.

The V and J genes are TRBV24-1 and TRBJ1-4; TRBD1 might be the D (5 bases). Germline values: CDR1 KGHDR, CDR2 SFDVKD. The V end lost 8 bases, the J end lost 0 bases, and 12 bases lay between the germline ends. The CDR3 extends over 15 amino acids. The CDR3: CATTAGHTTNEKLFF. In nucleotides, the CDR3 is TGTGCCACCACTGCTGGACACACAACTAATGAAAAACTGTTTTTT.

The V and J genes are TRBV19 and TRBJ1-5, with D possibly being TRBD1 (5 bases). The CDR3 spans 14 residues. In germline, CDR1 is LNHDA, CDR2 SQIVND (reference sequence). Deletions cut 4 bases from V and 0 bases from J, with 7 bases between. As DNA, the CDR3 is TGTGCCAGTAGTACAGGGTTTAGCAATCAGCCCCAGCATTTT. This sequence encodes CASSTGFSNQPQHF.

This rearrangement joins TRBV19 to TRBJ2-1; D possibly corresponds to TRBD2 (5 bases). Trimming took 6 bases from V and 0 from J, leaving 9 bases between them. CDR1 is LNHDA, CDR2 SQIVND, per germline (reference sequence). The CDR3 has 14 residues. For the CDR3, the DNA is TGTGCCAGTAGGGAGGCTAGCTCCTACAATGAGCAGTTCTTC. Translation gives CASREASSYNEQFF. The entire variable domain, with the rest obtained from reference TRBV19 and TRBJ2-1, is as follows: DGGITQSPKYLFRKEGQNVTLSCEQNLNHDAMYWYRQDPGQGLRLIYYSQIVNDFQKGDIAEGYSVSREKKESFPLTVTSAQKNPTAFYLCASREASSYNEQFFGPGTRLTVL.

This chain links TRBV6-5 with TRBJ2-7; 8 bases map to TRBD2. CDR3 size: 13 residues. Germline loops: CDR1 MNHEY, CDR2 SVGAGI. Trimming cost V 6 bases and J 3 bases; bases outside gene matches: 4. This CDR3 is CASSRGGIYEQYF. The DNA for the CDR3 is TGTGCCAGCAGCCGGGGGGGGATCTACGAGCAGTACTTC.